The source of this T cell receptor (beta chain) is a study of T cell responses to AZD1222 COVID-19 vaccine. This clone was observed once. Generated by immunoSEQ multiplex PCR, the TCRdb table keeps only in-frame clones and is missing some. The data contain approximately 50,000 clones, roughly 80% of them singletons. This CDR3 is built from 15 residues. Sample: peripheral blood, taken 28 days after the second AZD1222 dose. The sequence derives from an adult who received the AZD1222 COVID-19 vaccine. The chain couples TRBV21-1 to TRBJ2-7; TRBD2, the table's D call, lacks a check against the DNA. TRBV21-1 is termed a pseudogene. CDR3 region: CASSPSRGRRNEQYF. The CDR3 DNA is TGTGCCAGCAGCCCCTCTCGCGGGAGAAGGAACGAGCAGTACTTC.